This T cell receptor beta chain was captured by sequencing in a study of cytomegalovirus exposure and HLA in healthy donors. Study outcomes and limitations: The study found most TCR sequences rare, yet found some public TCRs in many donors. Follow-up analysis seemed to connect common viral pathogens with several of the most significant clusters identified.

This PCR relied on a set of 60 Vbeta primers and 13 Jbeta primers. Here immunoSEQ multiplex PCR was the method, and the copy in TCRdb shows in-frame clones only, minus some. Among over 130,000 clones listed, about 84% were seen once. Worth noting for this clone: The antigen is undetermined.

The sequence derives from a woman aged 40 to 50 in good health and CMV-seropositive. The specimen sequenced was PBMCs.

The DNA of the CDR3 is TGTGCCAGTAGTATAGTAAACACCGGGGAGCTGTTTTTT. Amino acid sequence: CASSIVNTGELFF. The rearrangement joins TRBV19 to TRBJ2-2; D is unclear. Germline-derived CDR1 and CDR2 are LNHDA and SQIVND (reference sequence). The CDR3 loop spans 13 amino acids. V lost 1 base to trimming and J lost 2 bases, with 2 bases between them.